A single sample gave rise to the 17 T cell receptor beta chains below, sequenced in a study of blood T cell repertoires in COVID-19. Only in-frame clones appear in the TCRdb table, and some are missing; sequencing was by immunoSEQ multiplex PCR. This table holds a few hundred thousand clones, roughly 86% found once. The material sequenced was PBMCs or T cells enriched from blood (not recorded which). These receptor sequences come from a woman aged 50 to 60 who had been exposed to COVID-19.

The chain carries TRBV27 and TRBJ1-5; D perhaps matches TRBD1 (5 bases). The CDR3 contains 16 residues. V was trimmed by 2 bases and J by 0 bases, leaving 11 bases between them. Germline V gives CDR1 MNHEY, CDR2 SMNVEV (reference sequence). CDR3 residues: CASSLGRGGSNQPQHF. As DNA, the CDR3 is TGTGCCAGCAGTTTAGGACGGGGGGGTAGCAATCAGCCCCAGCATTTT.

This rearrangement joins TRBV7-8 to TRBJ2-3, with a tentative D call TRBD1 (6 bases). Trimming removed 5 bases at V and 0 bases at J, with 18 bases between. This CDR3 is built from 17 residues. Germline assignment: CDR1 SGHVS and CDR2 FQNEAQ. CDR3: CASSVDSTDTSTDTQYF. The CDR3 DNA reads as TGTGCCAGCAGCGTGGACAGTACAGACACTAGCACAGATACGCAGTATTTT.

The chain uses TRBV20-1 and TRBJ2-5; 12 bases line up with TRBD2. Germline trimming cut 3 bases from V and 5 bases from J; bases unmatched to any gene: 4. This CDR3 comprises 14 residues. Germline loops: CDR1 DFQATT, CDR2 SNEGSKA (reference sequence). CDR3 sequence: CSASTSGGRETQYF. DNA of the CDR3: TGCAGTGCTAGTACTAGCGGGGGGAGGGAGACCCAGTACTTC.

Written as DNA, the CDR3 is TGCAGTGCGGGCCGAGAGACCCAGTACTTC. This sequence encodes CSAGRETQYF. The chain has TRBV20-1 and TRBJ2-5; D ambiguous. The CDR3 totals 10 residues. V was cut by 6 bases and J by 4 bases, with 6 bases left in between. Germline V gene data show CDR1 as DFQATT and CDR2 as SNEGSKA (reference sequence).

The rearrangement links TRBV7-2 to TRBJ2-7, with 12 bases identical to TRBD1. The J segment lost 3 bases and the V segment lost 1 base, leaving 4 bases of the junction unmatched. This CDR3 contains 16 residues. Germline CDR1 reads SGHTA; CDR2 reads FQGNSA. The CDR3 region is CASSLVGTGGGYEQYF. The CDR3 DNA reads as TGTGCCAGCAGCTTAGTCGGGACAGGGGGCGGCTACGAGCAGTACTTC.

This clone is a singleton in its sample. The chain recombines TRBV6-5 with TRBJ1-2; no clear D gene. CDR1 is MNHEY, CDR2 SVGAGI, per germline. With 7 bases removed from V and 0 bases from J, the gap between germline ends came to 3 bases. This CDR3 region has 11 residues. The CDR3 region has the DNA TGTGCCAGCACCGCTAACTATGGCTACACCTTC. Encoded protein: CASTANYGYTF.

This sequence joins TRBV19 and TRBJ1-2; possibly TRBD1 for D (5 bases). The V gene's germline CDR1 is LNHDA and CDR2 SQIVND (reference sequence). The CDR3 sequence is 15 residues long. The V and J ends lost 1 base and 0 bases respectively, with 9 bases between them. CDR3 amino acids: CASSIGPGANYGYTF. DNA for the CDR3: TGTGCCAGTAGTATAGGTCCGGGGGCTAACTATGGCTACACCTTC.

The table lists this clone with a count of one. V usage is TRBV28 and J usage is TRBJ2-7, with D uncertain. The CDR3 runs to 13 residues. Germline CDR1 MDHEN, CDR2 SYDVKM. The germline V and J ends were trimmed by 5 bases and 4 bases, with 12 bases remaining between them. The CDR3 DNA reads TGTGCCAGCAGTCTCCGAGAAATATACGAGCAGTACTTC. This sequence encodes CASSLREIYEQYF.

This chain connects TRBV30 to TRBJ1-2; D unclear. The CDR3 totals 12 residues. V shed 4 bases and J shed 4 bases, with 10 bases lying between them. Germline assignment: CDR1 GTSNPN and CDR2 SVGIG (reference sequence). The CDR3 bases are TGTGCCTGGAATTCACGCAGCTATGGCTACACCTTC. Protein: CAWNSRSYGYTF.

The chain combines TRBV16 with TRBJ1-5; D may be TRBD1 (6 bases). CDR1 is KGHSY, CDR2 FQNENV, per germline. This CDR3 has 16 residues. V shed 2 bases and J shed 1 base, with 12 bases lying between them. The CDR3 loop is CASSQSDRLSNQPQHF. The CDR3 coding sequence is TGTGCCAGCAGCCAAAGTGACAGGTTGAGCAATCAGCCCCAGCATTTT.

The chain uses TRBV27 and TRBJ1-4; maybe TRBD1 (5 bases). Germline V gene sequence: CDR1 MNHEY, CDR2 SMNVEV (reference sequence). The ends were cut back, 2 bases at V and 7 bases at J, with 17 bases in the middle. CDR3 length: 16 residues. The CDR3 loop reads CASSLSYGSGGEKLFF. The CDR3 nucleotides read TGTGCCAGCAGTTTAAGTTACGGCTCCGGGGGTGAAAAACTGTTTTTT.

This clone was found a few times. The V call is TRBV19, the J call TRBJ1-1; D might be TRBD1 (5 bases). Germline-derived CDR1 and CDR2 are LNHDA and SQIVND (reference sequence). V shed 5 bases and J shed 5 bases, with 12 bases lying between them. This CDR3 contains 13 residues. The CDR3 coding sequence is TGTGCCAGTAGTCAAGGTCGGGGGACTGAAGCTTTCTTT. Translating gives CASSQGRGTEAFF.

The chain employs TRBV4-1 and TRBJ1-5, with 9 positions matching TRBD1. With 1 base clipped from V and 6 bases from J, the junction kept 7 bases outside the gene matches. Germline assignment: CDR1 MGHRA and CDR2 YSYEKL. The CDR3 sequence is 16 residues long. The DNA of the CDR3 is TGCGCCAGCAGCCAAGGGACAGGGGAGTTGGGTCAGCCCCAGCATTTT. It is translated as CASSQGTGELGQPQHF.

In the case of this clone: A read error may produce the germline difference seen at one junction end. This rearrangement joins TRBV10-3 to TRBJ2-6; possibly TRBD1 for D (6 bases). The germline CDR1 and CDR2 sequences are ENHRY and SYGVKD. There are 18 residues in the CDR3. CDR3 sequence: CATSGIGQRNSGANVLTF. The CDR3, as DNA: TGTGCCACCAGTGGTATAGGACAGCGAAACTCTGGGGCCAACGTCCTGACTTTC.

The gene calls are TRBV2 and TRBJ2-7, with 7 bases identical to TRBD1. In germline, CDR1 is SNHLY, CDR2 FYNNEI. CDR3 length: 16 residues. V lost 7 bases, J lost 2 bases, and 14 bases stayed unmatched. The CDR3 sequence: CASIPIGGRSTYEQYF. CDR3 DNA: TGTGCCAGCATTCCGATAGGGGGCAGGTCCACCTACGAGCAGTACTTC. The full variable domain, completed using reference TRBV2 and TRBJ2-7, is EPEVTQTPSHQVTQMGQEVILRCVPISNHLYFYWYRQILGQKVEFLVSFYNNEISEKSEIFDDQFSVERPDGSNFTLKIRSTKLEDSAMYFCASIPIGGRSTYEQYFGPGTRLTVT.

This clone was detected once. CDR3 region: CASSKATRGVGEKLFF. DNA for the CDR3: TGTGCCAGCAGCAAAGCAACCAGGGGAGTAGGTGAAAAACTGTTTTTT. J is TRBJ1-4 and V is TRBV9; maybe TRBD1 (6 bases). The germline V gene encodes CDR1 SGDLS and CDR2 YYNGEE. V dropped 4 bases and J dropped 7 bases, with 20 bases sitting between them. The CDR3 loop spans 16 amino acids.

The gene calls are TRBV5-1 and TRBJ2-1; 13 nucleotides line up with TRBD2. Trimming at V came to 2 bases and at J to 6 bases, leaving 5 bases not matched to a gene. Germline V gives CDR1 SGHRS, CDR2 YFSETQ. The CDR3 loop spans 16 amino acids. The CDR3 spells CASSLTGTSGVNEQFF. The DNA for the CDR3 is TGCGCCAGCAGCTTAACCGGGACTAGCGGGGTCAATGAGCAGTTCTTC.